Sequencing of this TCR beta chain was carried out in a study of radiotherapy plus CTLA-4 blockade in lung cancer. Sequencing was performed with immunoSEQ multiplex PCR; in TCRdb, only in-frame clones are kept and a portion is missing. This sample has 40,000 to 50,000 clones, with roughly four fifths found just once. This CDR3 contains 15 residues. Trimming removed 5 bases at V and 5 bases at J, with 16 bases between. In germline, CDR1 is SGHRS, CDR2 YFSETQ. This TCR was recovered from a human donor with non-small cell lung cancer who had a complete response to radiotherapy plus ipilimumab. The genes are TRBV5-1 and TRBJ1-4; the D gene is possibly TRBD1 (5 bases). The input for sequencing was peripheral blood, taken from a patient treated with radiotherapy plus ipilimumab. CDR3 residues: CASRAGRVENEKLFF. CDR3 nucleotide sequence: TGCGCCAGCAGGGCCGGCAGGGTTGAAAATGAAAAACTGTTTTTT.